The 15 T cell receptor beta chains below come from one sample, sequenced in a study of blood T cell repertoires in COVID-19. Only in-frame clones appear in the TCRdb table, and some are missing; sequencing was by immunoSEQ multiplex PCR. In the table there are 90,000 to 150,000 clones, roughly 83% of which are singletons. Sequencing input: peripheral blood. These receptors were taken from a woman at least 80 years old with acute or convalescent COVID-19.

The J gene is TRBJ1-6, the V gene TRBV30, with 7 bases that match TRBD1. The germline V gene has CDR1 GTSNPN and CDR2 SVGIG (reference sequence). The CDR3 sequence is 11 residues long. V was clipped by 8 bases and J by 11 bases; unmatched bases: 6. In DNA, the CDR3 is TGTGCCGTGGGGACAGCTACACCCCTCCACTTT. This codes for CAVGTATPLHF.

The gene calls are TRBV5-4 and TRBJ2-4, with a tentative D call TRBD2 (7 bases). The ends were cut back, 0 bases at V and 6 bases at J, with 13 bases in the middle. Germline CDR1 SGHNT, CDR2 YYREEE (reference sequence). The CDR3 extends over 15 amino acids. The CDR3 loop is CASSLEGGARNIQYF. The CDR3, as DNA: TGTGCCAGCAGCTTGGAGGGGGGGGCAAGAAACATTCAGTACTTC.

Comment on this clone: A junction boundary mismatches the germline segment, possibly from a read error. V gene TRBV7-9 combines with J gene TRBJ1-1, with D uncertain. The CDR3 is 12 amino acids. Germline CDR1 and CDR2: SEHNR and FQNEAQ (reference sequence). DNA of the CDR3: TGTGCCAGCAGCCCCTCAAACAGTGAAGCTTTCTTT. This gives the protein CASSPSNSEAFF.

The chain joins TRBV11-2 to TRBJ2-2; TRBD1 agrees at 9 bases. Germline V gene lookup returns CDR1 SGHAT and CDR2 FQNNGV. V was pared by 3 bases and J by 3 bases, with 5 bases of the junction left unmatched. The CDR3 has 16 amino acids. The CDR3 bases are TGTGCCAGCAGCTTGGGTGGACAGGGGTACACCGGGGAGCTGTTTTTT. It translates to CASSLGGQGYTGELFF. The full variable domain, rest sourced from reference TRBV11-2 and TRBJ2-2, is EAGVAQSPRYKIIEKRQSVAFWCNPISGHATLYWYQQILGQGPKLLIQFQNNGVVDDSQLPKDRFSAERLKGVDSTLKIQPAKLEDSAVYLCASSLGGQGYTGELFFGEGSRLTVL.

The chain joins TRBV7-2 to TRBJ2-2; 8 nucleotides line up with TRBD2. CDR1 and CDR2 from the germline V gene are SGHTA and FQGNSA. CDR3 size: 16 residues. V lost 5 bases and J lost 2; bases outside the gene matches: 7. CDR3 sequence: CASSPRTSLNTGELFF. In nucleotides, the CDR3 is TGTGCCAGCAGCCCGCGGACTAGCCTAAACACCGGGGAGCTGTTTTTT.

The CDR3 nucleotides read TGTGCCAGCAGCCCCTCAAGGGGGGGGCTGGAGGGAGCTTTCTTT. Translation: CASSPSRGGLEGAFF. The chain recombines TRBV3-1 (or the pseudogene TRBV3-2) with TRBJ1-1, with a weak D call TRBD1 (6 bases). Germline V gene lookup returns CDR1 LGHDT and CDR2 YNNKEL (reference sequence). V lost 4 bases and J lost 10, with 22 bases in between. The CDR3 extends over 15 amino acids.

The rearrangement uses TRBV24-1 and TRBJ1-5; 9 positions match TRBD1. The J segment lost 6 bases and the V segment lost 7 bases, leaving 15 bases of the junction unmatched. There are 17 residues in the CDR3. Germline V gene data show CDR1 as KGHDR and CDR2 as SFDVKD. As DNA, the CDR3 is TGTGCCACCAGCAGGCCCTACAGGGGGCGTTTAACTCAGCCCCAGCATTTT. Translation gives CATSRPYRGRLTQPQHF.

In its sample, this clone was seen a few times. CDR3 in DNA: TGTGCCAGCAGCCAGTCGACAGGGGCCGGTGAGATGAACACTGAAGCTTTCTTT. This gives the protein CASSQSTGAGEMNTEAFF. The chain carries TRBV14 and TRBJ1-1; TRBD1 aligns across 8 bases. The CDR3 is 18 amino acids. J gave up 0 bases and V 3 bases, and 12 bases lay outside the gene matches. From germline, CDR1 is SGHDN and CDR2 FVKESK.

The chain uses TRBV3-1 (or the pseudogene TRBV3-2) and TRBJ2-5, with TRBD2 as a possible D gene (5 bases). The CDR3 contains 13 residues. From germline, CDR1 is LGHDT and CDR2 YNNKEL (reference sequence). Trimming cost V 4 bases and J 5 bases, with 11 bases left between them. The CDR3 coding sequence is TGTGCCAGCAGCCCCAGGAGGAGGGAGACCCAGTACTTC. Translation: CASSPRRRETQYF.

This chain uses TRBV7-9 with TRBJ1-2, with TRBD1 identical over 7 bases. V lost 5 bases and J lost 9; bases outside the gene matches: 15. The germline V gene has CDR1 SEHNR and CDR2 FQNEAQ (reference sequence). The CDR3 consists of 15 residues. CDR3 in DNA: TGTGCCAGCAGCCCCCTCCGGGACAGCGGCTTAAGCTACACCTTC. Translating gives CASSPLRDSGLSYTF. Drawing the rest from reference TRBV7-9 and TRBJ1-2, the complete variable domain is DTGVSQNPRHKITKRGQNVTFRCDPISEHNRLYWYRQTLGQGPEFLTYFQNEAQLEKSRLLSDRFSAERPKGSFSTLEIQRTEQGDSAMYLCASSPLRDSGLSYTFGSGTRLTVV.

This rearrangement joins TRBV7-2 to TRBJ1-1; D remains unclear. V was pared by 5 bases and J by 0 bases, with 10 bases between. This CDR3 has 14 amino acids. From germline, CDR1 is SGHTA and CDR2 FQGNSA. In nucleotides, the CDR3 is TGTGCCAGCAGCCGTATGACTTTGAACACTGAAGCTTTCTTT. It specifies CASSRMTLNTEAFF.

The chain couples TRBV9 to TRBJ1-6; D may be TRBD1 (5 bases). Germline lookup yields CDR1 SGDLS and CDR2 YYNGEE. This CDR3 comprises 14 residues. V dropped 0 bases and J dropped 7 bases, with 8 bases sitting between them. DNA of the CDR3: TGTGCCAGCAGCGTAGAGGGGTACAATTCACCCCTCCACTTT. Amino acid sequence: CASSVEGYNSPLHF. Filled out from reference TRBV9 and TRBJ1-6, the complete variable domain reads DSGVTQTPKHLITATGQRVTLRCSPRSGDLSVYWYQQSLDQGLQFLIQYYNGEERAKGNILERFSAQQFPDLHSELNLSSLELGDSALYFCASSVEGYNSPLHFGNGTRLTVT.

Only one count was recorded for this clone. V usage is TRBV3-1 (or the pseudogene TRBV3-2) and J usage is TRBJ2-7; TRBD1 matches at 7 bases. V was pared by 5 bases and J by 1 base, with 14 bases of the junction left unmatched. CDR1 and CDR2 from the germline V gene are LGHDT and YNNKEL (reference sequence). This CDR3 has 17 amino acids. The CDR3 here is CASSSPAGTALSYEQYF. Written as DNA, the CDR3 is TGTGCCAGCAGCTCGCCGGCCGGGACAGCGTTATCCTACGAGCAGTACTTC.

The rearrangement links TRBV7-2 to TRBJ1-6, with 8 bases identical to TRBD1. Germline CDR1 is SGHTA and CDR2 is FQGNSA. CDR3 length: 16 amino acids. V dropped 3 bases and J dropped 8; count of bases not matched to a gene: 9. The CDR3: CASSFSPDREDSPLHF. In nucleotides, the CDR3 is TGTGCCAGCAGCTTCTCCCCGGACAGGGAAGATTCACCCCTCCACTTT. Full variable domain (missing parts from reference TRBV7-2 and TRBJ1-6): GAGVSQSPSNKVTEKGKDVELRCDPISGHTALYWYRQSLGQGLEFLIYFQGNSAPDKSGLPSDRFSAERTGGSVSTLTIQRTQQEDSAVYLCASSFSPDREDSPLHFGNGTRLTVT.

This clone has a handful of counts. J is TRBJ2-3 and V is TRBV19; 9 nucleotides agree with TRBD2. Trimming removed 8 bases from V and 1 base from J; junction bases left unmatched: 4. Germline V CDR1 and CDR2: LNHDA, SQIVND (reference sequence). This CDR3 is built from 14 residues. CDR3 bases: TGTGCCAGTGCGACTAGCGGAGGCACAGATACGCAGTATTTT. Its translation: CASATSGGTDTQYF.